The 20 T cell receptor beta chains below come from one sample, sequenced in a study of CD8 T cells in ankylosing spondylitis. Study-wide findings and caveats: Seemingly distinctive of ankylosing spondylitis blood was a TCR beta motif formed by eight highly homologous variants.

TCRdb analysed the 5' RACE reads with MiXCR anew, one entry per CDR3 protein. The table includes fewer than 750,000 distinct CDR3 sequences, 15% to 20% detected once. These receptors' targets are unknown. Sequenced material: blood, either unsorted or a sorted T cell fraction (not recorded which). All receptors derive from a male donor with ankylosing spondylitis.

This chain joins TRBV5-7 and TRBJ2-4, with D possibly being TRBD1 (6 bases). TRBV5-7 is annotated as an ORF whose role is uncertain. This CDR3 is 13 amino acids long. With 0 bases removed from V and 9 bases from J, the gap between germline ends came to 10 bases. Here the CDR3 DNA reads TGTGCCAGCAGCTTGGGGAGAGGGGGCATTCAGTACTTC. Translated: CASSLGRGGIQYF.

CDR3 protein: CASSVGGTLNTEAFF. CDR3 DNA: TGTGCCAGCAGCGTGGGTGGGACATTGAACACTGAAGCTTTCTTT. This chain links TRBV9 with TRBJ1-1, with D perhaps matching TRBD1 (6 bases). Trimming left V 2 bases short and J 0 bases short, with 11 bases between. Germline-derived CDR1 and CDR2 are SGDLS and YYNGEE. The CDR3 totals 15 residues.

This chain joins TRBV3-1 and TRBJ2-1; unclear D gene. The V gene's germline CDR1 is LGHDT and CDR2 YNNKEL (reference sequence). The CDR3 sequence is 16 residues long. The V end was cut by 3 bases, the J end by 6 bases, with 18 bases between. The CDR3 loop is CASSQPMVTPFNEQFF. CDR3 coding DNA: TGTGCCAGCAGCCAGCCGATGGTGACTCCCTTCAATGAGCAGTTCTTC.

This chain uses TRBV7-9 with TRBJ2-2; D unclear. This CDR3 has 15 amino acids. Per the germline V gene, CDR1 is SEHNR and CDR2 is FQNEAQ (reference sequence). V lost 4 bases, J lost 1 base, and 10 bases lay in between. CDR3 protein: CASSSSKGNTGELFF. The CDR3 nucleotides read TGTGCCAGCAGCTCGTCCAAGGGGAACACCGGGGAGCTGTTTTTT.

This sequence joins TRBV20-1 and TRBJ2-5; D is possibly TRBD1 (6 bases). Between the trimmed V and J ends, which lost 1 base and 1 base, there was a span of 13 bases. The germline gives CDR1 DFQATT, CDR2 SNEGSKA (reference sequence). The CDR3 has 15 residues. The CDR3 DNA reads TGCAGTGCTAGAGTTGAGGACAGACCCCAAGAGACCCAGTACTTC. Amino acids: CSARVEDRPQETQYF.

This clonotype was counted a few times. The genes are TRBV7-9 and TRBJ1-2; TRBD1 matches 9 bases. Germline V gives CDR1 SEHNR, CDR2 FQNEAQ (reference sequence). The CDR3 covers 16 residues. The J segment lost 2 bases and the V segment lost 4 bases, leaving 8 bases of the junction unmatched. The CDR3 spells CASSSSDRGLNYGYTF. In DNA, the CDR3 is TGTGCCAGCAGCTCCTCGGACAGGGGACTAAACTATGGCTACACCTTC.

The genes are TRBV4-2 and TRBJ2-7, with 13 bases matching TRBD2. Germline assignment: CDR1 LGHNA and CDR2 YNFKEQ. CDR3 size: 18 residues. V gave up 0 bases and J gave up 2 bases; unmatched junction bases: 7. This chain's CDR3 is CASSQEGVGLAGTYEQYF. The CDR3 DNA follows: TGTGCCAGCAGCCAAGAGGGGGTGGGACTAGCGGGAACCTACGAGCAGTACTTC.

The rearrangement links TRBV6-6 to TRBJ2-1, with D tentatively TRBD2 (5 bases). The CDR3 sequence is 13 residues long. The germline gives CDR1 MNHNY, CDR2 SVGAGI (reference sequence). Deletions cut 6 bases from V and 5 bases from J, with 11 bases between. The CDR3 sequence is CASRQGSHNEQFF. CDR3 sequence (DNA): TGTGCCAGCAGACAAGGGAGCCACAATGAGCAGTTCTTC.

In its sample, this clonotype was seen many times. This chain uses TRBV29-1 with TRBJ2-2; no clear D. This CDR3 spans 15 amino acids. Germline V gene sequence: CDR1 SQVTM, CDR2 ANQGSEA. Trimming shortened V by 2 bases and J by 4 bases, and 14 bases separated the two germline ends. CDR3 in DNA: TGCAGCGTTGAAAAGGGCCTGTCAGGCACCGGGGAGCTGTTTTTT. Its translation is CSVEKGLSGTGELFF.

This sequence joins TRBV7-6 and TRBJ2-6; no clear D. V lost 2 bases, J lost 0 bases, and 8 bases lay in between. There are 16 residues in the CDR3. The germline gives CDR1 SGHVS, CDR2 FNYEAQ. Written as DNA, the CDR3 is TGTGCCAGCAGCTTAACTAAAGGCTCTGGGGCCAACGTCCTGACTTTC. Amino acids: CASSLTKGSGANVLTF. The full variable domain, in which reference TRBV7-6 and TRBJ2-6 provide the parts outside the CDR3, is GAGVSQSPRYKVTKRGQDVALRCDPISGHVSLYWYRQALGQGPEFLTYFNYEAQQDKSGLPNDRFSAERPEGSISTLTIQRTEQRDSAMYRCASSLTKGSGANVLTFGAGSRLTVL.

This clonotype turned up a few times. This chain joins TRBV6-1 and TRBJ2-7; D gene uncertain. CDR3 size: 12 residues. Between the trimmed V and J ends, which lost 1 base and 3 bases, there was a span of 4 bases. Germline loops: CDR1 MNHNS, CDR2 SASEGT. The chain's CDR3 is CASSEGYYEQYF. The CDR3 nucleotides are TGTGCCAGCAGTGAAGGGTACTACGAGCAGTACTTC.

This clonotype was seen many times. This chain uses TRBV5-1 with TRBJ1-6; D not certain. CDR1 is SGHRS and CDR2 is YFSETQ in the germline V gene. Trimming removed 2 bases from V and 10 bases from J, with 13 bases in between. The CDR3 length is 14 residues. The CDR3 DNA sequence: TGCGCCAGCAGCTTCGGGAAGGAATACTCACCCCTCCACTTT. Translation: CASSFGKEYSPLHF.

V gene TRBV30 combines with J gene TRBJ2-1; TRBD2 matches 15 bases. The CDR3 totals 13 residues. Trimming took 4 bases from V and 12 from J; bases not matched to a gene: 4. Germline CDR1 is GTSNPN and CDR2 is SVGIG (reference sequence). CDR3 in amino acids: CAWMGLAGGWQFF. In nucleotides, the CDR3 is TGTGCCTGGATGGGACTAGCGGGAGGATGGCAGTTCTTC.

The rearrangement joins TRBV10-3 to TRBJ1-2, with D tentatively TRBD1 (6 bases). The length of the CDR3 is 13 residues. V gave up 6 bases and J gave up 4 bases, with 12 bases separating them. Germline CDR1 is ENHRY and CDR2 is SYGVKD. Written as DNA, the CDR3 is TGTGCCATCAGCTCCCGGGGGGCCTATGGCTACACCTTC. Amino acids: CAISSRGAYGYTF.

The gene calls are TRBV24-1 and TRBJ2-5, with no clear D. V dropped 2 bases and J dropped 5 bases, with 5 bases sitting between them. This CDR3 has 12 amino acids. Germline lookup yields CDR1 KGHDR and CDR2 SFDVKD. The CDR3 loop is CATSDWTETQYF. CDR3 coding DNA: TGTGCCACCAGTGATTGGACCGAGACCCAGTACTTC.

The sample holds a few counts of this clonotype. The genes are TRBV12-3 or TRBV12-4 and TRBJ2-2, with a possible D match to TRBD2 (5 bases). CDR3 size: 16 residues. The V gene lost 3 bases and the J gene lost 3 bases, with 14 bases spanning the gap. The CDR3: CASSFSGSSDTGELFF. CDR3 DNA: TGTGCCAGCAGTTTTTCGGGGTCTTCGGACACCGGGGAGCTGTTTTTT.

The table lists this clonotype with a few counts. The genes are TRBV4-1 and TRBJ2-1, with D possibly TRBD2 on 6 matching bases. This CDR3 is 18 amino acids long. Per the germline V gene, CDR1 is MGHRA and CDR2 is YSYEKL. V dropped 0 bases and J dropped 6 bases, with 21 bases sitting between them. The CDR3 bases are TGCGCCAGCAGCCAAGAACACCCCCTTAGCGGTTCCGGCAATGAGCAGTTCTTC. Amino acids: CASSQEHPLSGSGNEQFF.

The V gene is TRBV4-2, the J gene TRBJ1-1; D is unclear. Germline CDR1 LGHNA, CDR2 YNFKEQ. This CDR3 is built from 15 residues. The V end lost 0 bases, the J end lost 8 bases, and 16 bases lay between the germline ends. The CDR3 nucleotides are TGTGCCAGCAGCCAAGATCTTGATAGTACAAACGAAGCTTTCTTT. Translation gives CASSQDLDSTNEAFF.

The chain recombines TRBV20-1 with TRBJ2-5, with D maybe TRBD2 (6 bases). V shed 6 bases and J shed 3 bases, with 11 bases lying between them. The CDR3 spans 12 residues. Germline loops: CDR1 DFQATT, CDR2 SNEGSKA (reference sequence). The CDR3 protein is CSARLGKETQYF. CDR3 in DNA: TGCAGTGCCCGACTAGGTAAAGAGACCCAGTACTTC.

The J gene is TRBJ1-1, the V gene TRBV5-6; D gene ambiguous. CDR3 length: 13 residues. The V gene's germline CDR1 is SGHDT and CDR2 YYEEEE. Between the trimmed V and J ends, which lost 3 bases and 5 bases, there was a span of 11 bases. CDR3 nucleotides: TGTGCCAGCAGCTCCCTGTCTTTTACTGAAGCTTTCTTT. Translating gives CASSSLSFTEAFF.